The TCR beta chain under discussion was sequenced for a study of blood T cell repertoires in COVID-19. Participant-reported clinical history was the basis for cohort assignment. Donors in Cohort 3 counted as recovered after two negative PCRs, clearance, or symptom resolution. Germline CDR1 and CDR2: SQVTM and ANQGSEA. With 8 bases removed from V and 5 bases from J, the gap between germline ends came to 15 bases. This CDR3 is built from 12 residues. Here immunoSEQ multiplex PCR was the method, and the copy in TCRdb shows in-frame clones only, minus some. The sample lists roughly 520,000 clones; roughly 90% were seen once.

This chain connects TRBV29-1 to TRBJ2-5; perhaps TRBD2 as D (6 bases). The receptor comes from a woman aged 40 to 50 who had recovered from COVID-19. Sequenced material: PBMCs or T cells enriched from blood (not recorded which). CDR3 residues: CSSKAGRETQYF. The CDR3 nucleotides are TGCAGCTCAAAGGCGGGACGGGAGACCCAGTACTTC.